This TCR beta chain was retrieved from a study of glioma-infiltrating T cells. Whole-study findings and limits: Tissue-blood divergence was below expectation in non-neoplastic patients, above in gliomas. Tissue and blood shared very few CDR3 sequences.

On this clonotype: Its antigen is still unknown. A single base separates this from a much larger clone, so it may be a read error.

The CDR3 spans 14 residues. Trimming removed 6 bases from V and 1 base from J, with 10 bases in between. Looked up from germline, CDR1 is LNHDA and CDR2 is SQIVND (reference sequence). TCR alpha and beta CDR3 regions were amplified from RNA using iRepertoire nested multiplex PCR. Input was roughly 85-450 ng of tissue mRNA or PBMC total RNA. TCRdb analysed the multiplex PCR reads with MiXCR anew, one entry per CDR3 protein. The data contain approximately 120,000 distinct CDR3 sequences, roughly 24% of them seen just once; the ten biggest clones take up nearly 15%. The sequence came from a human donor with low-grade glioma or glioblastoma, undergoing nonglioma brain surgery, or in good health (not recorded which). This sequence joins TRBV19 and TRBJ2-1; D ambiguous. Sequenced input: glioma tissue, nonneoplastic brain tissue, or PBMCs (not recorded which). The CDR3 is CASSWLRSYNEQFF. The CDR3 coding sequence is TGTGCCAGTAGCTGGCTGAGATCCTACAATGAGCAGTTCTTC.